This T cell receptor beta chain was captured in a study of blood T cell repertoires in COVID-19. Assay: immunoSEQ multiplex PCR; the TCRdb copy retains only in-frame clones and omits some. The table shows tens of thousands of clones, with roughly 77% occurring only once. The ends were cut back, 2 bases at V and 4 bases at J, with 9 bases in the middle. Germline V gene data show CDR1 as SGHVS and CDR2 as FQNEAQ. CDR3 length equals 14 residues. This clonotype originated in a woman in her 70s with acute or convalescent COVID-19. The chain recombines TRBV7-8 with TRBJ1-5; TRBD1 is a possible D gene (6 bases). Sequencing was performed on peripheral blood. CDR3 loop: CASSLRGGNQPQHF. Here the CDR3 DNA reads TGTGCCAGCAGCTTAAGAGGGGGAAATCAGCCCCAGCATTTT.